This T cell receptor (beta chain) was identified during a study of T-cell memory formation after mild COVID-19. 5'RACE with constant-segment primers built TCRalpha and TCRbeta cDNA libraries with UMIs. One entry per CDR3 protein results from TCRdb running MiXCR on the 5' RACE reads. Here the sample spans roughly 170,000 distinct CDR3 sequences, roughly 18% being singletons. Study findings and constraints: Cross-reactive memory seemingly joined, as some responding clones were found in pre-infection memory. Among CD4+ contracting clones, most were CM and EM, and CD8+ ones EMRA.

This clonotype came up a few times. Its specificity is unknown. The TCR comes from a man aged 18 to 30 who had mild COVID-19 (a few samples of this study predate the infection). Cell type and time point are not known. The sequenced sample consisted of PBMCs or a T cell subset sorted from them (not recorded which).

The CDR3 DNA reads TGTGCCAGCACCAGGACCAGCTCCTATAATTCACCCCTCCACTTT. This gives the protein CASTRTSSYNSPLHF. The rearrangement uses TRBV2 and TRBJ1-6, with no clear D. The CDR3 is 15 amino acids. V lost 7 bases and J lost 0, with 10 bases in between. Germline V gene sequence: CDR1 SNHLY, CDR2 FYNNEI.